Listed below are T cell receptor beta chains from one sample, sequenced in a study of blood T cell repertoires in COVID-19. Repertoires were generated with immunoSEQ multiplex PCR, while TCRdb's copy carries only in-frame clones and drops some. The repertoire includes some 110,000 clones, roughly 87% of them detected once, and 7.7% sits in the top ten. The sequenced sample consisted of peripheral blood. The receptor set was obtained from a human donor in a cohort sampled during active COVID-19. CDR3s include the opening cysteine and the closing phenylalanine or tryptophan. Each record gives: J gene, clone size, D gene, V gene, CDR3 DNA, CDR3 protein. The D gene is left open where the match is weak. Size is stated for part of the rows, as once, few or many counts, or as a class when the clone is expanded.

>TRBJ1-5|-|TRBD1|TRBV27
TGTGCCAGCAGCGGACAGGGAAGCAATCAGCCCCAGCATTTT
CASSGQGSNQPQHF
>TRBJ2-7|-|TRBD1|TRBV29-1
TGCAGCGTTTCCGCGGACAGGGCGCCCTACGAGCAGTACTTC
CSVSADRAPYEQYF
>TRBJ2-7|-|TRBD1|TRBV19
TGTGCCAGTAGTATGGACAGGGCCTACGAGCAGTACTTC
CASSMDRAYEQYF
>TRBJ2-5|-|TRBD2|TRBV27
TGTGCCAGCAGTTCCCCCGGGACTAGCGGGAGCGGGGAGACCCAGTACTTC
CASSSPGTSGSGETQYF
>TRBJ1-5|-|-|TRBV6-6
TGTGCCAGCGCAGACACCGCGCATTCCAATCAGCCCCAGCATTTT
CASADTAHSNQPQHF
>TRBJ2-2|once|TRBD2|TRBV24-1
TGTGCCACGGAAGAGCGGGGGAACACCGGGGAGCTGTTTTTT
CATEERGNTGELFF
>TRBJ2-4|-|-|TRBV6-5
TGTGCCAGCACCACACAGGGAATACGGATTCAGTACTTC
CASTTQGIRIQYF
>TRBJ2-1|-|TRBD2|TRBV6-4
TGTGCCAGCAGTATCACTAGCGGTGTCAATGAGCAGTTCTTC
CASSITSGVNEQFF
>TRBJ2-7|-|TRBD2|TRBV19
TGTGCCAGTAGTATATCTCTCCGGGCTAGCGGTACCTACGAGCAGTACTTC
CASSISLRASGTYEQYF
>TRBJ2-5|-|TRBD2|TRBV19
TGTGCCAGTAGTACACCGGGGACTAGCGGGAGGAAAGAGACCCAGTACTTC
CASSTPGTSGRKETQYF
>TRBJ2-7|-|-|TRBV21-1
TGTGCCAGCAGCAAAGTCAAGGGGAAATTCTCCTACGAGCAGTACTTC
CASSKVKGKFSYEQYF
>TRBJ2-7|once|-|TRBV3-1/TRBV3-2
TGTGCCAGCAGCCCGGACAACTCCTACGAGCAGTACTTC
CASSPDNSYEQYF
>TRBJ1-1|-|-|TRBV3-1/TRBV3-2
TGTGCCAGCAGCCAAAGACGGGTGAACACTGAAGCTTTCTTT
CASSQRRVNTEAFF
>TRBJ2-1|-|TRBD1|TRBV13
TGTGCCAGCAGACAGGACAGGGAAGGGAGCAATGAGCAGTTCTTC
CASRQDREGSNEQFF
>TRBJ1-1|-|TRBD1|TRBV7-3
TGTGCCAGCAGCTTCACAGGGGGCTGGGGGAACACTGAAGCTTTCTTT
CASSFTGGWGNTEAFF
>TRBJ2-7|-|TRBD2|TRBV7-9
TGTGCCAGCAGCTTTCCGGGACTAGCGGTATACGAGCAGTACTTC
CASSFPGLAVYEQYF
>TRBJ2-1|-|TRBD2|TRBV13
TGTGCCAGCAGCCCAAATCTAGGGCTAGCGGGGAATGAGCAGTTCTTC
CASSPNLGLAGNEQFF